One sample yielded the 32 T cell receptor beta chains listed below, sequenced in a study of Graves' ophthalmopathy and Graves' hyperthyroidism. Amplifying from RNA transcripts, the study obtained TCR beta CDR3 regions. RT-PCR with HTBI primers came first, then second-round multiplex PCR. TCRdb called the multiplex PCR reads again in MiXCR, with one record for every CDR3 protein. This table has 650,000 to 800,000 distinct CDR3 sequences, about two fifths appearing once. Material for sequencing was peripheral blood. The origin of the receptors is an adult man with Graves' ophthalmopathy.

This clonotype has more than one count but fewer than ten. The chain carries TRBV2 and TRBJ1-6; no firm D call. V gave up 5 bases and J gave up 7 bases, with 18 bases separating them. The CDR3 consists of 16 residues. Germline CDR1 and CDR2: SNHLY and FYNNEI. The DNA of the CDR3 is TGTGCCAGCAGTTACTTGTATAATCTTAGAAATTCACCCCTCCACTTT. Its translation: CASSYLYNLRNSPLHF.

This clonotype has at least ten counts. The chain links TRBV7-9 to TRBJ1-1; D is unresolved. In germline, CDR1 is SEHNR, CDR2 FQNEAQ (reference sequence). V was pared by 5 bases and J by 4 bases, with 11 bases between. This CDR3 spans 13 amino acids. This CDR3 reads CASSKAPGTEAFF. The DNA for the CDR3 is TGTGCCAGCAGCAAGGCCCCAGGCACTGAAGCTTTCTTT.

This rearrangement joins TRBV10-3 to TRBJ1-6; 8 bases agree with TRBD1. Germline CDR1 and CDR2: ENHRY and SYGVKD. V lost 2 bases to trimming and J lost 4 bases; unmatched junction nucleotides: 7. This CDR3 has 17 amino acids. CDR3 nucleotides: TGTGCCATCAGTGAGCCGGGACAGGAGGCTTATAATTCACCCCTCCACTTT. Amino acid sequence: CAISEPGQEAYNSPLHF.

The chain employs TRBV10-3 and TRBJ2-1, with TRBD2 matching over 16 bases. Germline-derived CDR1 and CDR2 are ENHRY and SYGVKD. The CDR3 loop spans 24 amino acids. With V trimmed by 3 bases and J by 0 bases, 20 bases remained unmatched. The CDR3 is CAISERLGTGTSGRDKSSYNEQFF. The CDR3 nucleotides read TGTGCCATCAGTGAACGTTTGGGAACCGGGACTAGCGGGAGGGATAAGAGCTCCTACAATGAGCAGTTCTTC.

This clonotype appeared a few times. The V call is TRBV20-1, the J call TRBJ2-3, with TRBD2 identical over 7 bases. The CDR3 totals 15 residues. The germline gives CDR1 DFQATT, CDR2 SNEGSKA (reference sequence). The trim removed 0 bases at V and 0 bases at J, leaving 3 bases unmatched. The CDR3, as DNA: TGCAGTGCTAGAGATGCTAGCGGTAGCACAGATACGCAGTATTTT. It translates to CSARDASGSTDTQYF.

There are many counts of this clonotype. The chain employs TRBV11-3 and TRBJ1-2; D is unclear. CDR1 and CDR2 from the germline V gene are SGHNT and YENEEA. V gave up 4 bases and J gave up 5 bases, with 8 bases separating them. The CDR3 sequence is 12 residues long. This CDR3 reads CASSYKTYGYTF. DNA of the CDR3: TGTGCCAGCAGCTACAAAACGTATGGCTACACCTTC.

This clonotype was recorded a few times. The chain uses TRBV19 and TRBJ1-5; D may be TRBD1 (6 bases). The CDR3 has 16 amino acids. CDR1 and CDR2 (germline): LNHDA, SQIVND (reference sequence). V was shortened by 1 base and J by 3 bases, with 13 bases between the two germline ends. CDR3 in amino acids: CASSIGPGQPNQPQHF. The DNA for the CDR3 is TGTGCCAGTAGTATAGGGCCGGGACAACCCAATCAGCCCCAGCATTTT.

The gene calls are TRBV25-1 and TRBJ1-4, with D uncertain. The CDR3 length is 14 residues. Germline V gene data show CDR1 as MGHDK and CDR2 as SYGVNS. Trimming stripped 4 bases from V and 2 bases from J, with 8 bases between. The CDR3 reads CASSATSTNEKLFF. CDR3 coding DNA: TGTGCCAGCAGTGCTACCAGCACTAATGAAAAACTGTTTTTT.

The CDR3 DNA sequence: TGTGCCAGCAGCCCTAGGACTATAACTGGGGAGACCCAGTACTTC. Residues: CASSPRTITGETQYF. The rearrangement joins TRBV7-8 to TRBJ2-5, with D perhaps matching TRBD2 (6 bases). V was pared by 5 bases and J by 5 bases, with 18 bases between. The CDR3 has 15 amino acids. The germline CDR1 and CDR2 sequences are SGHVS and FQNEAQ.

This clonotype was seen at least ten times. This sequence joins TRBV5-6 and TRBJ2-2; TRBD1 or TRBD2 may be the D gene (6 bases each). The V gene lost 4 bases and the J gene lost 1 base, with 11 bases spanning the gap. The CDR3 runs to 15 residues. CDR1 and CDR2 (germline): SGHDT, YYEEEE. The DNA of the CDR3 is TGTGCCAGCAGCCGCGGGACAAGGAACACCGGGGAGCTGTTTTTT. This sequence encodes CASSRGTRNTGELFF.

The V and J genes are TRBV5-6 and TRBJ2-7; 8 nucleotides line up with TRBD2. J was trimmed by 6 bases and V by 4 bases; bases with no gene match: 6. Looked up from germline, CDR1 is SGHDT and CDR2 is YYEEEE. The CDR3 loop spans 13 amino acids. The CDR3: CASSPLAEGEQYF. The CDR3 bases are TGTGCCAGCAGCCCACTAGCGGAGGGCGAGCAGTACTTC.

This CDR3 is CASSGDLGSRYGYTF. The CDR3 nucleotides are TGCGCCAGCAGCGGGGACTTGGGTAGCAGATATGGCTACACCTTC. The chain carries TRBV5-1 and TRBJ1-2; a possible D gene is TRBD1 (5 bases). Trimming cost V 4 bases and J 5 bases, with 18 bases left between them. Germline CDR1 SGHRS, CDR2 YFSETQ. The CDR3 spans 15 residues.

The genes are TRBV29-1 and TRBJ1-4, with D possibly being TRBD1 (6 bases). V shed 7 bases and J shed 8 bases, with 14 bases lying between them. Germline V gene data show CDR1 as SQVTM and CDR2 as ANQGSEA. The CDR3 contains 12 residues. Here the CDR3 DNA reads TGCAGCGGTACGGGAGGGGGAGAAAAACTGTTTTTT. This codes for CSGTGGGEKLFF. Filled out from reference TRBV29-1 and TRBJ1-4, the complete variable domain reads SAVISQKPSRDICQRGTSLTIQCQVDSQVTMMFWYRQQPGQSLTLIATANQGSEATYESGFVIDKFPISRPNLTFSTLTVSNMSPEDSSIYLCSGTGGGEKLFFGSGTQLSVL.

V gene TRBV4-3 combines with J gene TRBJ2-2; no reliable D call. The CDR3 runs to 12 residues. V was clipped by 3 bases and J by 8 bases, with 7 bases between them. Germline V CDR1 and CDR2: LGHNA, YSLEER. CDR3 loop: CASSHREGELFF. The CDR3 DNA follows: TGCGCCAGCAGCCACCGAGAGGGGGAGCTGTTTTTT.

This CDR3 is CASSYSESSQPQHF. DNA of the CDR3: TGTGCCAGCAGTTACTCGGAGTCGAGTCAGCCCCAGCATTTT. This chain connects TRBV6-5 to TRBJ1-5; D not resolved. Per germline, CDR1 MNHEY and CDR2 SVGAGI. CDR3 size: 14 residues. V lost 0 bases and J lost 6, with 9 bases in between.

The chain employs TRBV15 and TRBJ1-1, with D possibly being TRBD1 (5 bases). Trimming took 3 bases from V and 1 from J, leaving 12 bases between them. This CDR3 has 15 residues. Germline values: CDR1 LNHNV, CDR2 YYDKDF (reference sequence). DNA of the CDR3: TGTGCCACCAGCAGCTGGGACGGACGGAACACTGAAGCTTTCTTT. It specifies CATSSWDGRNTEAFF.

On this clonotype: The junction and the germline gene differ at one end; a read error may be behind it. The J gene is TRBJ1-1, the V gene TRBV15; D is ambiguous. Per the germline V gene, CDR1 is LNHNV and CDR2 is YYDKDF (reference sequence). The CDR3 covers 14 residues. The CDR3: CATSRGGGNAEAFF. CDR3 coding DNA: TGTGCCACCAGCAGAGGTGGTGGGAACGCTGAAGCTTTCTTT.

The J gene is TRBJ2-5, the V gene TRBV7-2, with TRBD2 matching 10 bases. CDR1 and CDR2 from the germline V gene are SGHTA and FQGNSA. J lost 4 bases, V lost 5 bases, and 16 bases had no gene match. The CDR3 has 18 amino acids. CDR3: CASSQDVATSGDAETQYF. In nucleotides, the CDR3 is TGTGCCAGCAGCCAAGACGTTGCAACTAGCGGGGACGCAGAGACCCAGTACTTC.

On this clonotype itself: This may arise from a read error, as a much more abundant clone is one base away. The chain is built from TRBV7-8 and TRBJ1-1; D is possibly TRBD1 (5 bases). V was clipped by 5 bases and J by 3 bases, with 16 bases between them. Germline-derived CDR1 and CDR2 are SGHVS and FQNEAQ. The CDR3 is 15 residues long. The CDR3 sequence is CASSLARFRDTEAFF. For the CDR3, the DNA is TGTGCCAGCAGCCTCGCCCGATTCAGGGACACTGAAGCTTTCTTT.

In its sample, this clonotype was seen many times. V is TRBV12-3 or TRBV12-4 and J is TRBJ1-2; D might be TRBD1 (6 bases). V gave up 7 bases and J gave up 8 bases, with 23 bases separating them. CDR3 length: 15 amino acids. CDR3 DNA: TGTGCCAGCAACACGATCTTGGGGGCAGTGACCGGCTACACCTTC. Its protein product is CASNTILGAVTGYTF.

V and J are TRBV5-4 and TRBJ2-7, with TRBD2 matching 10 bases. V lost 3 bases, J lost 3 bases, and 6 bases stayed unmatched. There are 15 residues in the CDR3. Germline V gene data show CDR1 as SGHNT and CDR2 as YYREEE (reference sequence). Here the CDR3 reads CASSSPSGGHYEQYF. The DNA of the CDR3 is TGTGCCAGCAGCTCTCCTAGCGGGGGACACTACGAGCAGTACTTC. The variable domain in full, completed from reference TRBV5-4 and TRBJ2-7, reads ETGVTQSPTHLIKTRGQQVTLRCSSQSGHNTVSWYQQALGQGPQFIFQYYREEENGRGNFPPRFSGLQFPNYSSELNVNALELDDSALYLCASSSPSGGHYEQYFGPGTRLTVT.

This chain uses TRBV28 with TRBJ2-7; D is unclear. The ends were cut back, 6 bases at V and 3 bases at J, with 21 bases in the middle. The CDR3 is 16 residues long. The V gene's germline CDR1 is MDHEN and CDR2 SYDVKM. CDR3 amino acids: CASSSPPGQNHYEQYF. The CDR3 region has the DNA TGTGCCAGCAGCTCCCCTCCCGGGCAGAACCACTACGAGCAGTACTTC.

For this clonotype: Without the conserved terminal phenylalanine or tryptophan, this CDR3 likely stems from a read error. The gene calls are TRBV14 and TRBJ2-7; 10 nucleotides align to TRBD2. V was clipped by 4 bases and J by 3 bases; unmatched bases: 3. The germline gives CDR1 SGHDN, CDR2 FVKESK. The CDR3 spans 14 residues. The CDR3 spells CASSLGLAVYEQYL. The CDR3 DNA reads TGTGCCAGCAGCCTAGGACTAGCGGTCTACGAGCAGTACCTC.

The genes are TRBV6-5 and TRBJ1-2; D unresolved. Germline CDR1 MNHEY, CDR2 SVGAGI. Trimming stripped 2 bases from V and 3 bases from J, with 13 bases between. This CDR3 is 15 amino acids long. The CDR3 sequence: CASSYAFQRHYGYTF. In nucleotides, the CDR3 is TGTGCCAGCAGTTACGCCTTCCAGCGCCACTATGGCTACACCTTC.

A note on this clonotype: Given a much more abundant clone one base away, this may be a read error. The V call is TRBV7-9, the J call TRBJ1-4; no clear D gene. Trimming pared 3 bases from V and 3 bases from J, leaving 8 bases between. The CDR3 length is 14 residues. The germline gives CDR1 SEHNR, CDR2 FQNEAQ (reference sequence). The CDR3 is CASSLKLANEKLFF. In DNA form, the CDR3 reads TGTGCCAGCAGCTTGAAACTCGCTAATGAAAAACTGTTTTTT.

The rearrangement uses TRBV10-3 and TRBJ1-2; 12 bases are a match to TRBD1. CDR1 is ENHRY and CDR2 is SYGVKD in the germline V gene. The CDR3 extends over 17 amino acids. J was trimmed by 4 bases and V by 6 bases; bases with no gene match: 12. The CDR3 loop reads CAISLRDRGPRSYGYTF. The CDR3 nucleotides read TGTGCCATCAGCCTCCGGGACAGGGGGCCCAGGAGCTATGGCTACACCTTC.

The table lists this clonotype with many counts. This chain uses TRBV20-1 with TRBJ2-5; 7 bases are shared with TRBD2. V lost 5 bases to trimming and J lost 1 base; unmatched junction nucleotides: 4. Germline V gene data show CDR1 as DFQATT and CDR2 as SNEGSKA (reference sequence). The CDR3 length is 13 residues. The CDR3 DNA sequence: TGCAGTGCTGAGCCGGGGGGCCAAGAGACCCAGTACTTC. This encodes CSAEPGGQETQYF.

This clonotype showed up many times. This chain connects TRBV7-9 to TRBJ1-1; TRBD1 is a possible D gene (6 bases). The CDR3 is made up of 14 amino acids. V was shortened by 0 bases and J by 6 bases, with 11 bases between the two germline ends. Germline CDR1 is SEHNR and CDR2 is FQNEAQ (reference sequence). The CDR3 region has the DNA TGTGCCAGCAGCTTAGCGGGGGCGGAATCTGAAGCTTTCTTT. Amino acid sequence: CASSLAGAESEAFF.

The rearrangement uses TRBV10-3 and TRBJ1-4; D ambiguous. The CDR3 spans 15 residues. CDR1 is ENHRY and CDR2 is SYGVKD in the germline V gene. Trimming took 3 bases from V and 8 from J, leaving 16 bases between them. The CDR3 spells CAISDIDPGREKLFF. CDR3 DNA: TGTGCCATCAGTGACATTGATCCGGGTCGGGAAAAACTGTTTTTT.

V and J are TRBV6-1 and TRBJ2-7; 9 bases map to TRBD1. J lost 3 bases, V lost 7 bases, and 7 bases had no gene match. CDR3 length: 14 residues. Germline values: CDR1 MNHNS, CDR2 SASEGT. CDR3 DNA: TGTGCCAGCACCCCCGACAGGGGGGTCTACGAGCAGTACTTC. Translating gives CASTPDRGVYEQYF.

This clonotype was counted a few times. J is TRBJ2-3 and V is TRBV7-2, with D unclear. The ends were cut back, 0 bases at V and 4 bases at J, with 8 bases in the middle. Germline lookup yields CDR1 SGHTA and CDR2 FQGNSA. The CDR3 loop spans 14 amino acids. CDR3 in amino acids: CASSLAGWADTQYF. In DNA form, the CDR3 reads TGTGCCAGCAGCTTAGCTGGGTGGGCAGATACGCAGTATTTT.

Turning to this clonotype: Likely a read error: the CDR3 ends without its conserved phenylalanine or tryptophan. No DNA is shown, since the ends of the CDR3 on it are uncertain; the CDR3 is the one TCRdb lists. The chain has TRBV2 and TRBJ1-2; the tabulated D call, TRBD1, remains unverified against the DNA. The CDR3 contains 15 residues when both ends are counted. Germline assignment: CDR1 SNHLY and CDR2 FYNNEI. The CDR3 is CASSEYRETNYGYTV.